This entry lists 30 T cell receptor beta chains sequenced from one sample in a study of regulatory T cells in long-lasting Graves disease. The sample's time point: newly diagnosed GD, antithyroid drugs for less than 3 months. From PBMCs, RNA was extracted and then used to make the TCR library. Library construction for TCR beta used iRepertoire HTBI primers and Arm-PCR of CDR3 regions. In TCRdb, the multiplex PCR reads were re-called with MiXCR into one record per CDR3 protein. This repertoire shows approximately 250,000 distinct CDR3 sequences, about 17% found once; its top ten account for 22%. Sequencing was performed on peripheral blood mononuclear cells (PBMCs), taken at new diagnosis, from a patient treated with antithyroid drugs. These TCRs come from a female donor with Graves disease.

The chain has TRBV2 and TRBJ1-2, with D tentatively TRBD1 (5 bases). The germline CDR1 and CDR2 sequences are SNHLY and FYNNEI. This CDR3 has 15 amino acids. Deletions cut 5 bases from V and 0 bases from J, with 13 bases between. CDR3 sequence reads: CASSPLTVSNYGYTF. The CDR3 coding sequence is TGTGCCAGCAGTCCCCTGACAGTGTCTAACTATGGCTACACCTTC. The full variable domain, rest sourced from reference TRBV2 and TRBJ1-2, is EPEVTQTPSHQVTQMGQEVILRCVPISNHLYFYWYRQILGQKVEFLVSFYNNEISEKSEIFDDQFSVERPDGSNFTLKIRSTKLEDSAMYFCASSPLTVSNYGYTFGSGTRLTVV.

This clonotype showed up just a few times. The chain joins TRBV19 to TRBJ2-7, with D maybe TRBD1 (5 bases). Per germline, CDR1 LNHDA and CDR2 SQIVND (reference sequence). The V end lost 4 bases, the J end lost 6 bases, and 13 bases lay between the germline ends. The length of the CDR3 is 13 residues. In nucleotides, the CDR3 is TGTGCCAGTAGTAACCAGGGATCCGTCGAGCAGTACTTC. It encodes CASSNQGSVEQYF.

This clonotype showed up just a few times. V usage is TRBV9 and J usage is TRBJ2-7, with 13 positions matching TRBD2. Germline CDR1 is SGDLS and CDR2 is YYNGEE. The CDR3 sequence is 17 residues long. The trim removed 0 bases at V and 3 bases at J, leaving 6 bases unmatched. As DNA, the CDR3 is TGTGCCAGCAGCGTAGAGGGGACTAGCGGGAAACGCTACGAGCAGTACTTC. This gives the protein CASSVEGTSGKRYEQYF.

The rearrangement uses TRBV20-1 and TRBJ1-5; D unresolved. The CDR3 spans 14 residues. CDR1 DFQATT and CDR2 SNEGSKA come from the germline V gene (reference sequence). V was cut by 6 bases and J by 1 base, with 13 bases left in between. The CDR3: CSALGRRSNQPQHF. CDR3 DNA sequence: TGCAGTGCCCTGGGCAGGCGGAGCAATCAGCCCCAGCATTTT.

The chain links TRBV20-1 to TRBJ2-7, with TRBD1 matching 9 bases. Germline trimming cut 6 bases from V and 6 bases from J; bases unmatched to any gene: 3. Germline V lookup: CDR1 DFQATT, CDR2 SNEGSKA (reference sequence). This CDR3 region has 11 residues. DNA of the CDR3: TGCAGTGCCCTGACAGGGGGCGAGCAGTACTTC. Translation gives CSALTGGEQYF.

This clonotype was seen ten or more times. The rearrangement joins TRBV9 to TRBJ1-3; D is unresolved. This CDR3 has 14 amino acids. Trimming removed 0 bases at V and 2 bases at J, with 6 bases between. Germline CDR1 and CDR2: SGDLS and YYNGEE. CDR3 bases: TGTGCCAGCAGCGTAGGGTCAGCTGGAAACACCATATATTTT. Residues: CASSVGSAGNTIYF.

This clonotype appeared many times. The V and J genes are TRBV27 and TRBJ2-5; D remains unclear. Trimming took off 5 bases at V and 3 bases at J, with 13 bases between the two ends. Germline CDR1 reads MNHEY; CDR2 reads SMNVEV (reference sequence). This CDR3 comprises 14 residues. The CDR3 DNA reads as TGTGCCAGCAGTCCCCACCAGAACAAAGAGACCCAGTACTTC. The encoded protein is CASSPHQNKETQYF.

This clonotype has a count of ten or more. This chain connects TRBV7-2 to TRBJ1-2; a weak D match, TRBD1 (6 bases). The CDR3 extends over 16 amino acids. CDR1 and CDR2 (germline): SGHTA, FQGNSA. The germline V and J ends were trimmed by 2 bases and 4 bases, with 17 bases remaining between them. For the CDR3, the DNA is TGTGCCAGCAGCTTAACACAGGGTGGAGGGATCTATGGCTACACCTTC. Translating it yields CASSLTQGGGIYGYTF.

As to this clonotype: It is likely a read error: a sequence one base away is far more abundant. The V and J genes are TRBV6-2 or TRBV6-3 and TRBJ1-6, with 7 bases that match TRBD1. Germline V lookup: CDR1 MNHEY, CDR2 SVGEGT. There are 14 residues in the CDR3. The DNA for the CDR3 is TGTTCCAGCAGTAGACAGGGAGGAGGTTCACCCCTCCACTTT. This encodes CSSSRQGGGSPLHF.

This clonotype was recorded many times. The chain couples TRBV7-8 to TRBJ2-1, with TRBD1 identical over 7 bases. Germline lookup yields CDR1 SGHVS and CDR2 FQNEAQ. The CDR3 consists of 16 residues. V was pared by 5 bases and J by 7 bases, with 14 bases of the junction left unmatched. CDR3: CASSRWTGTERNEQFF. Here the CDR3 DNA reads TGTGCCAGCAGCAGATGGACAGGAACGGAACGGAATGAGCAGTTCTTC.

This chain uses TRBV6-2 or TRBV6-3 with TRBJ2-1; 9 nucleotides match TRBD2. The CDR3 spans 15 residues. Losses at the gene ends were 2 bases for V and 7 bases for J; bases not matched to a gene: 6. The germline V gene has CDR1 MNHEY and CDR2 SVGEGT. CDR3 protein: CASSYGAGGPNEQFF. DNA of the CDR3: TGTGCCAGCAGTTACGGGGCGGGAGGGCCGAATGAGCAGTTCTTC.

This clonotype was observed many times. The chain combines TRBV24-1 with TRBJ2-1, with TRBD2 matching over 10 bases. V gave up 1 base and J gave up 7 bases; unmatched junction bases: 3. This CDR3 has 15 amino acids. The germline V gene has CDR1 KGHDR and CDR2 SFDVKD. CDR3 amino acids: CATSDLKREGNEQFF. CDR3 sequence (DNA): TGTGCCACCAGTGATTTAAAGCGGGAGGGGAATGAGCAGTTCTTC.

This clonotype was counted at least ten times. This chain connects TRBV7-6 to TRBJ2-5; D is unclear. There are 12 residues in the CDR3. The germline V gene encodes CDR1 SGHVS and CDR2 FNYEAQ. The V and J ends lost 5 bases and 1 base respectively, with 5 bases between them. Here the CDR3 DNA reads TGTGCCAGCAGCCCGGGCCAAGAGACCCAGTACTTC. This translates into CASSPGQETQYF.

In its sample, this clonotype was seen once. Since a much larger clone is just one base distant, this may be a read error. This chain uses TRBV11-2 with TRBJ1-5, with no clear D. Germline V lookup: CDR1 SGHAT, CDR2 FQNNGV. CDR3 length equals 13 residues. DNA for the CDR3: TGTGCCAGCAGCTTAGATAATTATCAGCCCCAGCGTTTT. It encodes CASSLDNYQPQRF.

The chain employs TRBV12-3 or TRBV12-4 and TRBJ2-4; D gene unclear. The CDR3 has 12 amino acids. V was pared by 5 bases and J by 2 bases, with 4 bases between. The CDR3 nucleotides are TGTGCCAGCAGTCTTACCAAAAACATTCAGTACTTC. This gives the protein CASSLTKNIQYF.

This clonotype was seen many times. The rearrangement uses TRBV6-1 and TRBJ2-7, with 10 bases matching TRBD2. Losses at the gene ends were 7 bases for V and 4 bases for J; bases not matched to a gene: 4. Germline V gene lookup returns CDR1 MNHNS and CDR2 SASEGT. The CDR3 contains 13 residues. In nucleotides, the CDR3 is TGTGCCAGCAACCCGGGACTAGCGTACGAGCAGTACTTC. Its protein product is CASNPGLAYEQYF.

The chain carries TRBV10-3 and TRBJ2-3; D gene ambiguous. Gene TRBJ2-1 matches the end of the DNA better, so the J call may be wrong. The CDR3 length is 12 residues. Germline lookup yields CDR1 ENHRY and CDR2 SYGVKD. The DNA of the CDR3 is TGTGCCATCAGTAAGGCTCCTTGGGAGCAGTTCTTC. This codes for CAISKAPWEQFF.

This clonotype was detected many times. The V gene is TRBV19, the J gene TRBJ1-2; no clear D gene. The CDR3 is 14 amino acids. Germline V lookup: CDR1 LNHDA, CDR2 SQIVND (reference sequence). The V end was cut by 6 bases, the J end by 2 bases, with 13 bases between. CDR3 amino acids: CASSDIHGNYGYTF. For the CDR3, the DNA is TGTGCCAGTAGCGACATACACGGGAACTATGGCTACACCTTC.

This clonotype was recorded a few times. The chain is built from TRBV4-3 and TRBJ2-1; D is undetermined. The V gene's germline CDR1 is LGHNA and CDR2 YSLEER. V was cut by 2 bases and J by 0 bases, with 11 bases left in between. The CDR3 has 16 amino acids. The CDR3 sequence is CASSQSAQSSYNEQFF. The CDR3 DNA follows: TGCGCCAGCAGCCAATCTGCCCAGAGCTCCTACAATGAGCAGTTCTTC.

This clonotype was recorded many times. V and J are TRBV19 and TRBJ2-1; 10 nucleotides line up with TRBD1. The J segment lost 8 bases and the V segment lost 6 bases, leaving 4 bases of the junction unmatched. Germline loops: CDR1 LNHDA, CDR2 SQIVND (reference sequence). The CDR3 extends over 13 amino acids. The CDR3 loop is CASSSGTGDEQFF. The CDR3 DNA is TGTGCCAGTAGCTCCGGGACAGGGGATGAGCAGTTCTTC. Full variable domain (missing parts from reference TRBV19 and TRBJ2-1): DGGITQSPKYLFRKEGQNVTLSCEQNLNHDAMYWYRQDPGQGLRLIYYSQIVNDFQKGDIAEGYSVSREKKESFPLTVTSAQKNPTAFYLCASSSGTGDEQFFGPGTRLTVL.

The table lists this clonotype with many counts. The rearrangement links TRBV12-3 or TRBV12-4 to TRBJ2-2; no reliable D call. Between the trimmed V and J ends, which lost 6 bases and 3 bases, there was a span of 11 bases. The length of the CDR3 is 14 residues. CDR3 protein: CASRAESHTGELFF. CDR3 bases: TGTGCCAGCAGGGCCGAAAGCCACACCGGGGAGCTGTTTTTT.

This clonotype has a count of ten or more. The rearrangement links TRBV12-5 to TRBJ1-2; no clear D. The CDR3 loop spans 16 amino acids. V was pared by 4 bases and J by 2 bases, with 17 bases between. The germline V gene has CDR1 LGHNT and CDR2 FRNRAP. The CDR3 reads CASGWLDEVGNYGYTF. CDR3 DNA sequence: TGTGCTAGTGGTTGGCTGGACGAGGTCGGGAACTATGGCTACACCTTC.

There are many counts of this clonotype. V gene TRBV7-2 combines with J gene TRBJ2-3; D call uncertain. This CDR3 contains 14 residues. In germline, CDR1 is SGHTA, CDR2 FQGNSA. V lost 0 bases to trimming and J lost 14 bases, with 18 bases between them. The CDR3 bases are TGTGCCAGCAGCTTAGCGGTGGAGAGACTGGTTTGGTATTTT. Amino acids: CASSLAVERLVWYF.

This clonotype was observed many times. The CDR3 DNA follows: TGTGCCAGCAGCACCTCCCCCGGGACTGAAGCTTTCTTT. Its protein product is CASSTSPGTEAFF. This chain joins TRBV3-1 and TRBJ1-1; D call uncertain. The germline V and J ends were trimmed by 5 bases and 5 bases, with 12 bases remaining between them. CDR1 is LGHDT and CDR2 is YNNKEL in the germline V gene (reference sequence). The CDR3 runs to 13 residues.

This clonotype was counted at least ten times. The J gene is TRBJ2-1, the V gene TRBV24-1, with 13 bases identical to TRBD2. The CDR3 extends over 16 amino acids. Trimming removed 3 bases from V and 9 bases from J; junction bases left unmatched: 7. Germline CDR1 KGHDR, CDR2 SFDVKD. CDR3 in amino acids: CATSDPGTSGEGEQFF. CDR3 DNA sequence: TGTGCCACCAGTGATCCCGGGACTAGCGGGGAAGGTGAGCAGTTCTTC.

This chain uses TRBV15 with TRBJ2-6; D may correspond to TRBD1 or TRBD2 (6 bases each). The CDR3 length is 16 residues. V lost 3 bases and J lost 2, with 11 bases in between. Per germline, CDR1 LNHNV and CDR2 YYDKDF (reference sequence). CDR3 in DNA: TGTGCCACCAGCAGGGTAGGGGGGACTGGGGCCAACGTCCTGACTTTC. It is translated as CATSRVGGTGANVLTF. Using reference TRBV15 and TRBJ2-6 for the parts outside the CDR3, the full variable domain is DAMVIQNPRYQVTQFGKPVTLSCSQTLNHNVMYWYQQKSSQAPKLLFHYYDKDFNNEADTPDNFQSRRPNTSFCFLDIRSPGLGDTAMYLCATSRVGGTGANVLTFGAGSRLTVL.

Ten or more counts support this clonotype. The chain combines TRBV6-1 with TRBJ1-1, with D unclear. The CDR3 totals 11 residues. CDR1 is MNHNS and CDR2 is SASEGT in the germline V gene. Trimming took off 7 bases at V and 3 bases at J, with 6 bases between the two ends. Written as DNA, the CDR3 is TGTGCCAGCAAGAGGGACACTGAAGCTTTCTTT. Amino acid sequence: CASKRDTEAFF.

The chain carries TRBV20-1 and TRBJ1-2; tentatively, D is TRBD1 (6 bases). CDR3 length: 11 residues. Germline CDR1 reads DFQATT; CDR2 reads SNEGSKA (reference sequence). The CDR3 DNA is TGCAACCGAGGGGGGGCGGGAGGCTACACCTTC. This translates into CNRGGAGGYTF.

The V call is TRBV3-1, the J call TRBJ2-7; D could derive from TRBD1 or TRBD2 (5 bases each). Per the germline V gene, CDR1 is LGHDT and CDR2 is YNNKEL (reference sequence). There are 15 residues in the CDR3. Trimming cost V 5 bases and J 6 bases, with 20 bases left between them. The chain's CDR3 is CASSWRTGGRGEQYF. CDR3 DNA: TGTGCCAGCAGCTGGAGGACTGGGGGACGAGGCGAGCAGTACTTC.

This clonotype came up many times. This chain uses TRBV20-1 with TRBJ2-7; D may be TRBD1 (6 bases). The CDR3 consists of 15 residues. In germline, CDR1 is DFQATT, CDR2 SNEGSKA (reference sequence). The ends were cut back, 2 bases at V and 0 bases at J, with 14 bases in the middle. The CDR3 loop is CSARRGGRSSYEQYF. The DNA of the CDR3 is TGCAGTGCTAGACGAGGGGGTAGGAGCTCCTACGAGCAGTACTTC.